Listed below are T cell receptor beta chains from one sample, sequenced in a study of T cell repertoires in ileal Crohn's disease. The repertoire was sequenced with immunoSEQ multiplex PCR; TCRdb's copy has only in-frame clones and lacks some. The table has around 33,000 clones, 80% seen once. Sequenced: ileal tissue. These receptor sequences come from an adult with Crohn's disease. CDR3s include the opening cysteine and the closing phenylalanine or tryptophan. Each record gives: V gene, clone size, D gene, J gene, CDR3 protein, CDR3 DNA. A D gene is named only where the DNA matches it firmly. Rows give clone size only sometimes, using once, few, many, or a class for an expanded clone.

v_gene: TRBV7-2; abundance: NA; d_gene: NA; j_gene: TRBJ1-2; CDR3aa: CASSPTGPYGYTF; CDR3nt: TGTGCCAGCAGCCCGACAGGCCCATATGGCTACACCTTC
v_gene: TRBV2; abundance: few; d_gene: NA; j_gene: TRBJ2-2; CDR3aa: CASNLGGASGGELFF; CDR3nt: TGTGCCAGCAACCTTGGAGGGGCGAGTGGCGGGGAGCTGTTTTTT
v_gene: TRBV6-5; abundance: NA; d_gene: NA; j_gene: TRBJ1-2; CDR3aa: CATSPGVTSRWGYTF; CDR3nt: TGTGCCACTTCTCCGGGGGTAACTTCTCGCTGGGGCTACACCTTC
v_gene: TRBV30; abundance: NA; d_gene: NA; j_gene: TRBJ1-6; CDR3aa: CAWMLGGVNSPLHF; CDR3nt: TGTGCCTGGATGTTGGGGGGAGTCAATTCACCCCTCCACTTT
v_gene: TRBV5-6; abundance: NA; d_gene: NA; j_gene: TRBJ2-1; CDR3aa: CASQDRFFYEQFF; CDR3nt: TGTGCCAGCCAAGACAGGTTTTTCTATGAGCAGTTCTTC
v_gene: TRBV6-6; abundance: NA; d_gene: TRBD1; j_gene: TRBJ2-4; CDR3aa: CASSPSGGMNIQYF; CDR3nt: TGTGCCAGCAGCCCTTCAGGGGGTATGAACATTCAGTACTTC
v_gene: TRBV7-2; abundance: NA; d_gene: TRBD1; j_gene: TRBJ1-2; CDR3aa: CASSKGQGGNYGYTF; CDR3nt: TGTGCCAGCAGCAAGGGACAGGGCGGAAACTATGGCTACACCTTC
v_gene: TRBV5-4; abundance: NA; d_gene: TRBD1; j_gene: TRBJ1-2; CDR3aa: CASSLPGQIYGYTF; CDR3nt: TGTGCCAGCAGCCTACCGGGACAGATCTATGGCTACACCTTC
v_gene: TRBV2; abundance: NA; d_gene: TRBD1; j_gene: TRBJ1-5; CDR3aa: CASTTRGQGQPQHF; CDR3nt: TGTGCCAGCACGACGAGGGGGCAGGGTCAGCCCCAGCATTTT
v_gene: TRBV30; abundance: few; d_gene: NA; j_gene: TRBJ2-7; CDR3aa: CACRGASSYEQYF; CDR3nt: TGTGCCTGTCGGGGGGCTAGTTCCTACGAGCAGTACTTC
v_gene: TRBV10-3; abundance: once; d_gene: TRBD2; j_gene: TRBJ2-3; CDR3aa: CAIRGGGADTQYF; CDR3nt: TGTGCCATCAGGGGCGGGGGGGCAGATACGCAGTATTTT
v_gene: TRBV29-1; abundance: NA; d_gene: NA; j_gene: TRBJ2-3; CDR3aa: CSVDRVTPDTQYF; CDR3nt: TGCAGCGTTGATCGGGTGACTCCAGATACGCAGTATTTT
v_gene: TRBV7-2; abundance: NA; d_gene: NA; j_gene: TRBJ2-1; CDR3aa: CASSTPGGLGEQFF; CDR3nt: TGTGCCAGCAGCACGCCAGGGGGACTAGGTGAGCAGTTCTTC
v_gene: TRBV18; abundance: NA; d_gene: NA; j_gene: TRBJ2-7; CDR3aa: CASSRLLSYEQYF; CDR3nt: TGTGCCAGCTCACGACTTCTCTCCTACGAGCAGTACTTC
v_gene: TRBV4-3; abundance: few; d_gene: TRBD1; j_gene: TRBJ1-1; CDR3aa: CASSQGTVPTEAFF; CDR3nt: TGCGCCAGCAGCCAGGGGACAGTACCCACTGAAGCTTTCTTT
v_gene: TRBV19; abundance: NA; d_gene: TRBD2; j_gene: TRBJ2-1; CDR3aa: CASSESGLASYNEQFF; CDR3nt: TGTGCCAGTAGTGAATCGGGACTAGCGTCATACAATGAGCAGTTCTTC
v_gene: TRBV6-5; abundance: NA; d_gene: NA; j_gene: TRBJ1-2; CDR3aa: CASSFSLQGTGGYTF; CDR3nt: TGTGCCAGCAGTTTCTCTTTACAGGGAACCGGCGGCTACACCTTC
v_gene: TRBV15; abundance: NA; d_gene: TRBD2; j_gene: TRBJ2-3; CDR3aa: CATSPPGGREDTQYF; CDR3nt: TGTGCCACCAGCCCCCCCGGCGGGAGGGAAGATACGCAGTATTTT
v_gene: TRBV6-4; abundance: NA; d_gene: NA; j_gene: TRBJ1-2; CDR3aa: CASSASGTLTGYTF; CDR3nt: TGTGCCAGCAGTGCCTCCGGGACTCTTACGGGGTACACCTTC
v_gene: TRBV20-1; abundance: NA; d_gene: NA; j_gene: TRBJ2-7; CDR3aa: CSGQTYEQYF; CDR3nt: TGCAGTGGTCAAACCTACGAGCAGTACTTC
v_gene: TRBV10-3; abundance: NA; d_gene: TRBD2; j_gene: TRBJ2-7; CDR3aa: CAISDTAGVREQYF; CDR3nt: TGTGCCATCAGTGATACAGCGGGAGTACGAGAGCAGTACTTC
v_gene: TRBV5-3; abundance: NA; d_gene: NA; j_gene: TRBJ1-2; CDR3aa: CARSLAGCDYGYTF; CDR3nt: TGTGCCAGAAGCTTGGCGGGTTGTGACTATGGCTACACCTTC
v_gene: TRBV7-2; abundance: NA; d_gene: TRBD1; j_gene: TRBJ2-4; CDR3aa: CASSLDRGRAKNIQYF; CDR3nt: TGTGCCAGCAGCTTAGACAGGGGGCGAGCCAAAAACATTCAGTACTTC
v_gene: TRBV6-5; abundance: NA; d_gene: NA; j_gene: TRBJ2-3; CDR3aa: CASSWGRGDTQYF; CDR3nt: TGTGCCAGCAGTTGGGGAAGGGGCGATACGCAGTATTTT
v_gene: TRBV30; abundance: few; d_gene: NA; j_gene: TRBJ1-2; CDR3aa: CAWSLGLGGYTF; CDR3nt: TGTGCCTGGAGTCTCGGACTGGGAGGCTACACCTTC
v_gene: TRBV6-6; abundance: NA; d_gene: TRBD2; j_gene: TRBJ2-7; CDR3aa: CAIRAGEVNEQYF; CDR3nt: TGTGCCATCAGAGCGGGGGAGGTCAACGAGCAGTACTTC
v_gene: TRBV4-1; abundance: NA; d_gene: NA; j_gene: TRBJ2-1; CDR3aa: CASSQDGGALSNEQFF; CDR3nt: TGCGCCAGCAGCCAAGATGGGGGGGCCCTCTCCAATGAGCAGTTCTTC
v_gene: TRBV7-2; abundance: few; d_gene: TRBD2; j_gene: TRBJ2-7; CDR3aa: CASSLGTAGGPYEQYF; CDR3nt: TGTGCCAGCAGCTTAGGTACAGCGGGAGGCCCCTACGAGCAGTACTTC
v_gene: TRBV27; abundance: NA; d_gene: NA; j_gene: TRBJ2-1; CDR3aa: CASKGATYNEQFF; CDR3nt: TGTGCCAGCAAGGGAGCCACCTACAATGAGCAGTTCTTC
v_gene: TRBV9; abundance: NA; d_gene: TRBD2; j_gene: TRBJ2-5; CDR3aa: CASSVSGRETQYF; CDR3nt: TGTGCCAGCAGCGTTAGCGGGCGGGAGACCCAGTACTTC
v_gene: TRBV29-1; abundance: NA; d_gene: TRBD1; j_gene: TRBJ2-1; CDR3aa: CSAGDRGPYNEQFF; CDR3nt: TGCAGCGCCGGGGACAGGGGGCCGTACAATGAGCAGTTCTTC
v_gene: TRBV27; abundance: NA; d_gene: TRBD1; j_gene: TRBJ1-2; CDR3aa: CASGRGRGDYGYTF; CDR3nt: TGTGCCTCCGGCCGTGGCAGGGGGGACTATGGCTACACCTTC
v_gene: TRBV2; abundance: NA; d_gene: TRBD2; j_gene: TRBJ2-5; CDR3aa: CASSEGASGETQYF; CDR3nt: TGTGCCAGCAGTGAAGGTGCTAGCGGGGAGACCCAGTACTTC
v_gene: TRBV19; abundance: NA; d_gene: TRBD1; j_gene: TRBJ2-7; CDR3aa: CASQSGTGVREQYF; CDR3nt: TGTGCCAGTCAATCCGGGACAGGGGTCAGGGAGCAGTACTTC
v_gene: TRBV27; abundance: NA; d_gene: TRBD2; j_gene: TRBJ2-1; CDR3aa: CASSLVLAGALSSYNEQFF; CDR3nt: TGTGCCAGCAGTCTGGTACTAGCGGGAGCCCTGAGCTCCTACAATGAGCAGTTCTTC
v_gene: TRBV4-2; abundance: NA; d_gene: NA; j_gene: TRBJ2-2; CDR3aa: CASSQDHLPKGAGELFF; CDR3nt: TGTGCCAGCAGCCAAGACCATCTCCCTAAGGGGGCCGGGGAGCTGTTTTTT
v_gene: TRBV6-1; abundance: NA; d_gene: TRBD2; j_gene: TRBJ2-1; CDR3aa: CASRVAGGLYNEQFF; CDR3nt: TGTGCCAGCAGGGTAGCGGGAGGATTATACAATGAGCAGTTCTTC
v_gene: TRBV4-3; abundance: few; d_gene: NA; j_gene: TRBJ1-4; CDR3aa: CASSQGGQRNEKLFF; CDR3nt: TGCGCCAGCAGCCAAGGGGGGCAGAGAAATGAAAAACTGTTTTTT
v_gene: TRBV5-1; abundance: NA; d_gene: NA; j_gene: TRBJ1-1; CDR3aa: CASSLGLGGIGDTEAFF; CDR3nt: TGCGCCAGCAGCTTGGGGTTGGGGGGGATCGGAGACACTGAAGCTTTCTTT
v_gene: TRBV2; abundance: NA; d_gene: TRBD1; j_gene: TRBJ1-5; CDR3aa: CASSEKRQGQPQHF; CDR3nt: TGTGCCAGCAGTGAAAAACGACAGGGCCAGCCCCAGCATTTT
v_gene: TRBV18; abundance: NA; d_gene: TRBD1; j_gene: TRBJ2-6; CDR3aa: CASSRDRGPGANVLTF; CDR3nt: TGTGCCAGCTCACGAGACAGGGGGCCTGGGGCCAACGTCCTGACTTTC
v_gene: TRBV5-1; abundance: NA; d_gene: NA; j_gene: TRBJ2-1; CDR3aa: CASSLDGPVNEQFF; CDR3nt: TGCGCCAGCAGCTTGGATGGGCCCGTCAATGAGCAGTTCTTC
v_gene: TRBV21-1; abundance: NA; d_gene: NA; j_gene: TRBJ1-2; CDR3aa: CASRRQVFGYTF; CDR3nt: TGTGCCAGCAGGAGACAGGTTTTCGGCTACACCTTC
v_gene: TRBV7-6; abundance: once; d_gene: TRBD1; j_gene: TRBJ2-7; CDR3aa: CASSLRSDRASSYEQYF; CDR3nt: TGTGCCAGCAGTCTTCGGAGCGACAGGGCCAGCTCCTACGAGCAGTACTTC
v_gene: TRBV2; abundance: NA; d_gene: TRBD1; j_gene: TRBJ1-5; CDR3aa: CASQTGRQPQHF; CDR3nt: TGTGCCAGTCAGACAGGGCGTCAGCCCCAGCATTTT
v_gene: TRBV29-1; abundance: NA; d_gene: TRBD2; j_gene: TRBJ2-1; CDR3aa: CSLRTSGSNEQFF; CDR3nt: TGCAGCCTCAGGACTAGCGGGAGTAATGAGCAGTTCTTC
v_gene: TRBV29-1; abundance: NA; d_gene: TRBD1; j_gene: TRBJ2-3; CDR3aa: CSVGQGLDTQYF; CDR3nt: TGCAGCGTTGGACAGGGTTTAGATACGCAGTATTTT
v_gene: TRBV4-2; abundance: NA; d_gene: NA; j_gene: TRBJ2-3; CDR3aa: CASSPARTGTDTQYF; CDR3nt: TGTGCCAGCAGCCCAGCAAGGACGGGAACAGATACGCAGTATTTT
v_gene: TRBV2; abundance: medium-sized; d_gene: NA; j_gene: TRBJ1-2; CDR3aa: CASSASGTLTGYTF; CDR3nt: TGTGCCAGCAGTGCCTCCGGGACTCTTACGGGGTACACCTTC
v_gene: TRBV7-3; abundance: NA; d_gene: NA; j_gene: TRBJ2-5; CDR3aa: CASSLTSLASETQYF; CDR3nt: TGTGCCAGCAGCTTAACCTCACTAGCCTCCGAGACCCAGTACTTC
v_gene: TRBV21-1; abundance: NA; d_gene: NA; j_gene: TRBJ2-7; CDR3aa: CASSIRLAGEVQQYF; CDR3nt: TGTGCCAGCAGCATTCGACTAGCGGGAGAGGTACAGCAGTACTTC
v_gene: TRBV5-1; abundance: few; d_gene: TRBD2; j_gene: TRBJ2-3; CDR3aa: CASSLRATGGADTQYF; CDR3nt: TGCGCCAGCAGCTTGAGGGCCACCGGGGGGGCAGATACGCAGTATTTT
v_gene: TRBV19; abundance: NA; d_gene: TRBD2; j_gene: TRBJ2-1; CDR3aa: CASSIAGREGLNEQFF; CDR3nt: TGTGCCAGTAGTATAGCAGGACGGGAGGGCCTCAATGAGCAGTTCTTC
v_gene: TRBV5-1; abundance: NA; d_gene: TRBD1; j_gene: TRBJ1-5; CDR3aa: CASSRDRGGQPQHF; CDR3nt: TGCGCCAGCAGCCGAGACAGGGGCGGACAGCCCCAGCATTTT
v_gene: TRBV5-1; abundance: NA; d_gene: TRBD2; j_gene: TRBJ2-5; CDR3aa: CASSPRGGALETQYF; CDR3nt: TGCGCCAGCAGCCCCCGCGGGGGGGCTTTGGAGACCCAGTACTTC
v_gene: TRBV7-2; abundance: once; d_gene: TRBD2; j_gene: TRBJ2-1; CDR3aa: CASSPRTSGAPSYNEQFF; CDR3nt: TGTGCCAGCAGCCCCCGGACTAGCGGAGCACCCTCCTACAATGAGCAGTTCTTC
v_gene: TRBV6-4; abundance: few; d_gene: NA; j_gene: TRBJ1-3; CDR3aa: CFWGVPGNTIYF; CDR3nt: TGTTTTTGGGGGGTCCCTGGAAACACCATATATTTT
v_gene: TRBV5-6; abundance: NA; d_gene: TRBD2; j_gene: TRBJ2-5; CDR3aa: CASSFSGLAGAQETQYF; CDR3nt: TGTGCCAGCAGCTTCAGCGGACTAGCGGGGGCGCAAGAGACCCAGTACTTC
v_gene: TRBV5-1; abundance: NA; d_gene: NA; j_gene: TRBJ2-3; CDR3aa: CASSFGGNTDTQYF; CDR3nt: TGCGCCAGCAGTTTCGGCGGGAACACAGATACGCAGTATTTT